This paragraph reports one TCR beta chain. Its antigen is unknown. TCRdb keeps only in-frame clones here, not all; method: immunoSEQ multiplex PCR. Here the sample spans 160,000 or so clones, around nine tenths being singletons. The sample originates from a study of cytomegalovirus exposure and HLA in healthy donors. The CDR3 is 12 residues long. V was trimmed by 4 bases and J by 11 bases, leaving 12 bases between them. Germline CDR1 reads SGDLS; CDR2 reads YYNGEE. Study-wide results and caveats: TCR beta chains numbering some 160 were designated cytomegalovirus-associated.

Sequenced input: PBMCs. The chain employs TRBV9 and TRBJ2-2; D is unresolved. The source of this sequence is a man aged 18 to 29 in good health and CMV-seropositive. This CDR3 is CASSPRRGELFF. Written as DNA, the CDR3 is TGTGCCAGCAGCCCGAGGCGAGGAGAGCTGTTTTTT.